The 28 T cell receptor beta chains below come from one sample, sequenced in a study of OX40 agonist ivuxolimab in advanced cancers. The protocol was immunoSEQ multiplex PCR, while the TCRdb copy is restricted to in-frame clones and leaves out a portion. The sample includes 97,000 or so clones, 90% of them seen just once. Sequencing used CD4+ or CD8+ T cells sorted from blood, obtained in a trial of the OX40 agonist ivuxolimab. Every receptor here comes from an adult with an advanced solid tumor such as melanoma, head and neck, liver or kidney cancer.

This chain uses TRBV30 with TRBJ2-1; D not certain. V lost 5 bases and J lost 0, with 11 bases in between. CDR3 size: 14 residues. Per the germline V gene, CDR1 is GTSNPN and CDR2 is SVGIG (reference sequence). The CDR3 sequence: CAWDISSSYNEQFF. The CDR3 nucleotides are TGTGCCTGGGACATCTCGAGCTCCTACAATGAGCAGTTCTTC.

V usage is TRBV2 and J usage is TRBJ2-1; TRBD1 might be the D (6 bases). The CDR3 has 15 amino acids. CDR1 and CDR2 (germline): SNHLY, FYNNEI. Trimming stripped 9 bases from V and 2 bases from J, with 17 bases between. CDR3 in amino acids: CARNRVLGAYNEQFF. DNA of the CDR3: TGTGCCAGGAACAGGGTGCTGGGAGCCTACAATGAGCAGTTCTTC.

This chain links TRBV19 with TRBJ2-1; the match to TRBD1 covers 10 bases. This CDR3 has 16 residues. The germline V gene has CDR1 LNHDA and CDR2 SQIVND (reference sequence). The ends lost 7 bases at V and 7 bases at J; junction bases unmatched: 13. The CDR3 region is CASTPGRTGGGNEQFF. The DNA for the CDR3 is TGTGCCAGTACTCCCGGCCGGACAGGGGGAGGAAATGAGCAGTTCTTC. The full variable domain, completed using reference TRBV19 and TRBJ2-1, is DGGITQSPKYLFRKEGQNVTLSCEQNLNHDAMYWYRQDPGQGLRLIYYSQIVNDFQKGDIAEGYSVSREKKESFPLTVTSAQKNPTAFYLCASTPGRTGGGNEQFFGPGTRLTVL.

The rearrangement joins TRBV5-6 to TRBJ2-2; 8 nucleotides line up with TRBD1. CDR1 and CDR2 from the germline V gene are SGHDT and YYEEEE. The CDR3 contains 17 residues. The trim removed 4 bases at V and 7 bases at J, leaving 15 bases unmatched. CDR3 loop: CASSLYPYRGLVGELFF. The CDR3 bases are TGTGCCAGCAGCCTGTATCCTTACAGGGGGTTGGTCGGGGAGCTGTTTTTT.

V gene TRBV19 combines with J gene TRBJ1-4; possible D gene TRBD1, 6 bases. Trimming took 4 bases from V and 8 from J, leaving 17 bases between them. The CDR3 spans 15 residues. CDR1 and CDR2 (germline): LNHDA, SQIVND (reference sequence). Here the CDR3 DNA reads TGTGCCAGTAGTAACCCACAGGGTGTGGGGGAAAAACTGTTTTTT. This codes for CASSNPQGVGEKLFF.

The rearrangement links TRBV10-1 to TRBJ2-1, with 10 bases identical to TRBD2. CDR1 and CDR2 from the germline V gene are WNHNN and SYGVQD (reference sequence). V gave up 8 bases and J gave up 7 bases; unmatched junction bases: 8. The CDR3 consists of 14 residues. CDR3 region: CASSSSGRKNEQFF. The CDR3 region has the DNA TGCGCCAGCTCGAGTAGCGGGAGGAAAAATGAGCAGTTCTTC.

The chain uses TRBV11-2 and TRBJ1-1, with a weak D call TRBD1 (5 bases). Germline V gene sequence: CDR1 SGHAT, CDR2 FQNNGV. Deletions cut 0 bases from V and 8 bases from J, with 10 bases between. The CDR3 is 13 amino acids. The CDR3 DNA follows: TGTGCCAGCAGCTTAGACAGGGTTTCCGAAGCTTTCTTT. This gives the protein CASSLDRVSEAFF.

CDR3 residues: CASSLRDSEGTQYF. The CDR3 DNA reads as TGTGCCAGCTCACTCCGGGACAGTGAGGGGACCCAGTACTTC. This rearrangement joins TRBV18 to TRBJ2-5, with TRBD1 matching over 7 bases. Per germline, CDR1 KGHSH and CDR2 LQKENI. The CDR3 contains 14 residues. V lost 4 bases and J lost 7; bases outside the gene matches: 9.

The DNA of the CDR3 is TGTGCCAGCAGTCGTACCGGGACTGACTACGAGCAGTACTTC. Protein product: CASSRTGTDYEQYF. The gene calls are TRBV6-1 and TRBJ2-7; tentative D call: TRBD2 (6 bases). Trimming pared 5 bases from V and 3 bases from J, leaving 14 bases between. From germline, CDR1 is MNHNS and CDR2 SASEGT. The CDR3 is 14 residues long.

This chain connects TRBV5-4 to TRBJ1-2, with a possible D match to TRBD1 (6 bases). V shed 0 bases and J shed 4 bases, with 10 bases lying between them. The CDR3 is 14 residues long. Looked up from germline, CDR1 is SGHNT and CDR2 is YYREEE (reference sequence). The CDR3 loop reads CASSLEARGYGYTF. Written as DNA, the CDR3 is TGTGCCAGCAGCTTGGAGGCCAGGGGCTATGGCTACACCTTC.

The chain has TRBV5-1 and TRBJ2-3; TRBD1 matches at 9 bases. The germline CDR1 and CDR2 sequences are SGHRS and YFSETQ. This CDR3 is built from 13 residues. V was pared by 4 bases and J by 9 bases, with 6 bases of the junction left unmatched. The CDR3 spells CASSKGQGTTQYF. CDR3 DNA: TGCGCCAGCAGCAAGGGACAGGGAACCACGCAGTATTTT. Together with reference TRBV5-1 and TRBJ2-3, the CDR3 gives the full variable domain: KAGVTQTPRYLIKTRGQQVTLSCSPISGHRSVSWYQQTPGQGLQFLFEYFSETQRNKGNFPGRFSGRQFSNSRSEMNVSTLELGDSALYLCASSKGQGTTQYFGPGTRLTVL.

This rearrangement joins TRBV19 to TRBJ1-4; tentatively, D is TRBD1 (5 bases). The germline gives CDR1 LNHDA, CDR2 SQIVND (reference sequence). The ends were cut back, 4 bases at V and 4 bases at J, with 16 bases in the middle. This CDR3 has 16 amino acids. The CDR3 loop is CASSTDSSPFNEKLFF. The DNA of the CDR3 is TGTGCCAGTAGTACAGACAGCAGCCCCTTTAATGAAAAACTGTTTTTT.

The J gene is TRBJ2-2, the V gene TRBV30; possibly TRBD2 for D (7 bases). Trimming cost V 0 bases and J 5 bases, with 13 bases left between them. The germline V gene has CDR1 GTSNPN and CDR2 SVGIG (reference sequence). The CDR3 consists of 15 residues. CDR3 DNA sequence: TGTGCCTGGAGTGTTTGGGGGGGCATGACCGGGGAGCTGTTTTTT. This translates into CAWSVWGGMTGELFF.

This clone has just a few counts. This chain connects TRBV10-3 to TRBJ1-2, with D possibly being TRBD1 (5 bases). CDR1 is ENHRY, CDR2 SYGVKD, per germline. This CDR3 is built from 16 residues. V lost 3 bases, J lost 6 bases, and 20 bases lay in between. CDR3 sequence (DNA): TGTGCCATCAGTGAATCCAGGGACGGTGGAGGAAATGGCTACACCTTC. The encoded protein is CAISESRDGGGNGYTF.

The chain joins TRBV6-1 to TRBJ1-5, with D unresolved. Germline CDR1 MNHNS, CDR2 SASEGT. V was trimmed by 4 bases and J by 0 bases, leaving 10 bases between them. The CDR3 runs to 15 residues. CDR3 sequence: CASSVTLNSNQPQHF. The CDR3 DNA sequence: TGTGCCAGCAGTGTGACCCTGAATAGCAATCAGCCCCAGCATTTT.

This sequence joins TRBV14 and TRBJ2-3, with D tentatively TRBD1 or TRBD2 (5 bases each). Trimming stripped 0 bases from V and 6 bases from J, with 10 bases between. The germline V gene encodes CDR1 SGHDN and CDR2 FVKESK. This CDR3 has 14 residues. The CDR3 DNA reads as TGTGCCAGCAGCCAAGACCGGGGACCCGATACGCAGTATTTT. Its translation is CASSQDRGPDTQYF. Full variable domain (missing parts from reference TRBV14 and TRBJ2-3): EAGVTQFPSHSVIEKGQTVTLRCDPISGHDNLYWYRRVMGKEIKFLLHFVKESKQDESGMPNNRFLAERTGGTYSTLKVQPAELEDSGVYFCASSQDRGPDTQYFGPGTRLTVL.

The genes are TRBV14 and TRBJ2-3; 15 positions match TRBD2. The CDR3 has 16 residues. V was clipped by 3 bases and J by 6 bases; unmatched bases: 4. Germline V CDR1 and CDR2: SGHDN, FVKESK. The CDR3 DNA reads TGTGCCAGCAGCCACTCAGGACTAGCGGGAGGGGATACGCAGTATTTT. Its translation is CASSHSGLAGGDTQYF. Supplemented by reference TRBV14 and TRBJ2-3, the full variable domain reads EAGVTQFPSHSVIEKGQTVTLRCDPISGHDNLYWYRRVMGKEIKFLLHFVKESKQDESGMPNNRFLAERTGGTYSTLKVQPAELEDSGVYFCASSHSGLAGGDTQYFGPGTRLTVL.

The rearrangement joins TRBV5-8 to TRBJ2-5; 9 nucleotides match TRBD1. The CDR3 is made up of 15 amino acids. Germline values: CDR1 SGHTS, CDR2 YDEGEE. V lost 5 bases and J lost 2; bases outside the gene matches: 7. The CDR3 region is CASRRGDRVQETQYF. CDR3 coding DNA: TGTGCCAGCAGGAGGGGGGACAGGGTGCAAGAGACCCAGTACTTC.

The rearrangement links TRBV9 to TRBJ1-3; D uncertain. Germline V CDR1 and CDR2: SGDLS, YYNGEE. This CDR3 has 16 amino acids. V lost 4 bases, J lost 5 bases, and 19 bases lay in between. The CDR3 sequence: CASSSQEGGWRNTIYF. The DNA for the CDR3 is TGTGCCAGCAGCTCCCAGGAGGGAGGGTGGCGAAACACCATATATTTT. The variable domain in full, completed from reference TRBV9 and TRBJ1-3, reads DSGVTQTPKHLITATGQRVTLRCSPRSGDLSVYWYQQSLDQGLQFLIQYYNGEERAKGNILERFSAQQFPDLHSELNLSSLELGDSALYFCASSSQEGGWRNTIYFGEGSWLTVV.

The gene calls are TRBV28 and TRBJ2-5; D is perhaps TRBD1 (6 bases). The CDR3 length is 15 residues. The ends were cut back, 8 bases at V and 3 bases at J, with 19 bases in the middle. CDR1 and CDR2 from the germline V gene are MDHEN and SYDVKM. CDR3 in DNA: TGTGCCAGCCGAACCGGACAGTTTGGGGAAGAGACCCAGTACTTC. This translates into CASRTGQFGEETQYF. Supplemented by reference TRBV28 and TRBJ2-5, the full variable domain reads DVKVTQSSRYLVKRTGEKVFLECVQDMDHENMFWYRQDPGLGLRLIYFSYDVKMKEKGDIPEGYSVSREKKERFSLILESASTNQTSMYLCASRTGQFGEETQYFGPGTRLLVL.

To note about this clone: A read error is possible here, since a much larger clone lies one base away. CDR3 in DNA: TGTGCCAGCAGCTACAGGGGTAACTATGGCTACACCTTC. This sequence encodes CASSYRGNYGYTF. The chain carries TRBV9 and TRBJ1-2; TRBD1 matches 7 bases. Trimming cost V 4 bases and J 1 base; bases outside gene matches: 1. Germline V gene data show CDR1 as SGDLS and CDR2 as YYNGEE. This CDR3 has 13 residues.

The DNA of the CDR3 is TGTGCCAGCAGCTTATGGACCCACCTTAGTGATGAGCAGTTCTTC. Translating it yields CASSLWTHLSDEQFF. The chain joins TRBV7-6 to TRBJ2-1; D is undetermined. CDR1 and CDR2 from the germline V gene are SGHVS and FNYEAQ. The CDR3 extends over 15 amino acids. The V end lost 2 bases, the J end lost 8 bases, and 16 bases lay between the germline ends.

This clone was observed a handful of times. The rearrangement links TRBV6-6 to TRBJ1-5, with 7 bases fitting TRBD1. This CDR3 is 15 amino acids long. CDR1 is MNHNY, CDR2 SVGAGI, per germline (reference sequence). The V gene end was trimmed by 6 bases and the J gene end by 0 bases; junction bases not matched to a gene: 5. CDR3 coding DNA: TGTGCCAGCAGGCCGACAGGGAATAGCAATCAGCCCCAGCATTTT. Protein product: CASRPTGNSNQPQHF.

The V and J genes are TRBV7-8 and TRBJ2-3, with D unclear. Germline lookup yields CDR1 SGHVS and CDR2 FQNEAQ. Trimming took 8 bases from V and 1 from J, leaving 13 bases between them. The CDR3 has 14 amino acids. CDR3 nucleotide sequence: TGTGCCAGCCGGAGAGAAGAGGGCACAGATACGCAGTATTTT. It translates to CASRREEGTDTQYF.

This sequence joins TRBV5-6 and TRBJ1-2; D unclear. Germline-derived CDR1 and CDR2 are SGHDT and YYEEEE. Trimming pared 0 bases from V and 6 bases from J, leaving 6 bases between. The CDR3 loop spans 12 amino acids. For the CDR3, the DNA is TGTGCCAGCAGCTTGGCCGGCGATGGCTACACCTTC. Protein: CASSLAGDGYTF.

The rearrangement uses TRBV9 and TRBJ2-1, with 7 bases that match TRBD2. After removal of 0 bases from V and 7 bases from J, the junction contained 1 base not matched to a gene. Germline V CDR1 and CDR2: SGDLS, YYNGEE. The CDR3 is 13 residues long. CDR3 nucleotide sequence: TGTGCCAGCAGCGTAGCTAGCGGTAATGAGCAGTTCTTC. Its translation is CASSVASGNEQFF.

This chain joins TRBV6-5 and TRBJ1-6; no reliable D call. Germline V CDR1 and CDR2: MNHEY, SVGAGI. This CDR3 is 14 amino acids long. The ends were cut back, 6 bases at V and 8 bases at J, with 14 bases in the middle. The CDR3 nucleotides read TGTGCCAGCAGCCGCTCTCTTTGGGATTCACCCCTCCACTTT. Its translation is CASSRSLWDSPLHF.

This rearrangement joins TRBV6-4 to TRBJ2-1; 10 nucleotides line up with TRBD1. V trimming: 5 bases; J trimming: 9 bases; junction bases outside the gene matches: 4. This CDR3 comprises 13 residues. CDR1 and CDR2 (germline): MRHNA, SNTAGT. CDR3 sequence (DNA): TGTGCCAGCAGTCGGGACAGGGGTTTTGAGCAGTTCTTC. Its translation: CASSRDRGFEQFF.